This T cell receptor (beta chain) was sequenced during a study of T cell responses to AZD1222 COVID-19 vaccine (dated by TCRdb to 2020 to 2023). Broadly, across the study: TCR sequencing was performed for 230 to 250 trial participants, of whom 207 were given two doses of AZD1222 and around 26 were given two doses of MenACWY control vaccine. Trial participants were enrolled by age into subgroups of 18-55, 56-69 and 70-plus years, and about 150, 27 and 61 TCR-sequenced participants, respectively, were included in these subgroups.

Sequences SNHLY (CDR1) and FYNNEI (CDR2) are obtained from the germline V gene. Trimming takes 6 bases from V and 6 bases from J, and the germline ends sit 14 bases apart. The CDR3, cysteine through phenylalanine, is 13 amino acids long. The sequence is cut down to CDR3 DNA, 39 bases in frame from base 1. The CDR3 regions of human TCRbeta chains were analyzed by immunosequencing. Regarding the original processing steps: TCRs in the repertoires were matched against a reference library of SARS-CoV-2-specific TCRs that had been generated with the MIRA antigen-specificity platform. Breadth meant the fraction of unique TCRs that were SARS-CoV-2-associated, whereas depth meant the fraction of total T cells that were SARS-CoV-2-associated. Each spike-specific TCR was assigned to its reactive spike region and to a CD4 or CD8 class using the MIRA data. Log10-transformed breadth and depth values were compared by one-way ANOVA with Sidak's multiple comparisons tests. TCRdb carries this immuneACCESS record with in-frame sequences only. Its versions omit some clonotypes, under half of them owing to an unresolved V gene in the studies checked, with the rest unexplained. D and trimming come from the DNA, and the V and J calls and clone size come from that table. For this sample there are 73,000 or so clones; around 81% appear just once. Of the sample, about 50% is held by the ten largest clones.

Overall results and qualifications from the work: The 56-69-year group was small, and its depth increase did not reach significance, likely because of low power. Conclusions about previously exposed vaccinees were limited because only a handful of AZD1222 recipients were SARS-CoV-2 seropositive at baseline. Participants were mostly white British and included more females than males, and it was suggested by the authors that clonal diversity may have been underestimated. After two AZD1222 doses, both the breadth and the depth of spike-specific TCRs were significantly higher than at day 0 and than in MenACWY recipients. CD4 TCRs associated with the vaccine covered the entire spike protein, and the dominant responses were in regions 160-218 and 743-854. Because no samples from the day 14 peak response were available, repertoires could be characterized only after the peak T cell response. Reportedly, almost half of the unique spike-specific TCRs recognized epitopes lying outside the regions that are mutated in the B.1.351 and B.1.1.7 variants.

The sample's time point label, decoded: about 28 days (+/-7) after the second vaccine dose. AZD1222 recipients with second doses at about 4 weeks or about 12 weeks were pooled, because spike-specific TCR depth and breadth did not differ between schedules. Samples from vaccinated people were obtained from the UK trials COV001 and COV002, which included a single-blind randomized controlled phase 2/3 trial of AZD1222 (ChAdOx1 nCoV-19) in healthy adults. For TCRbeta chain sequencing, PBMC samples from trial participants were taken at day 0 and at day 28 after the second dose. In regard to this clone: Its cognate antigen has yet to be identified. Qualities for individual bases were not recorded, and no much larger clone is one base off.

The sequence was obtained from an adult who received the AZD1222 COVID-19 vaccine. Sequencing was performed on peripheral blood, taken 28 days after the second AZD1222 dose. Recombination joined TRBV2 with TRBJ2-5; the D gene cannot be named for sure. The CDR3 is CASSGPPKQTQYF. In nucleotide form, the sequence is TGTGCCAGCAGCGGGCCCCCTAAACAGACCCAGTACTTC.